Listed below are T cell receptor beta chains from one sample, sequenced in a study of Ad26.COV2.S vaccination and SARS-CoV-2 variants. The method was immunoSEQ multiplex PCR; TCRdb's version includes in-frame clones alone and lacks a portion of them. The data contain around 300,000 clones, approximately 86% of them singletons. Material: peripheral blood, obtained in a trial of Ad26.COV2.S vaccine versus placebo. These receptors originate from a person aged 18-60 years who received the Ad26.COV2.S COVID-19 vaccine or a placebo. CDR3s include the opening cysteine and the closing phenylalanine or tryptophan. Fields, in order: D gene, clone size, J gene, V gene, CDR3 protein, CDR3 DNA. D genes are given only for firm matches. Rows may omit the clone size; those that give it use once, few, many or a size class.

d_gene: TRBD2
abundance: once
j_gene: TRBJ2-7
v_gene: TRBV19
CDR3aa: CASSIKASGFPYEQYF
CDR3nt: TGTGCCAGTAGTATAAAGGCTAGCGGGTTTCCCTACGAGCAGTACTTC

d_gene: TRBD2
abundance: -
j_gene: TRBJ2-1
v_gene: TRBV30
CDR3aa: CAWKDPGLAGASRYNEQFF
CDR3nt: TGTGCCTGGAAAGACCCGGGACTAGCGGGGGCGAGTAGATACAATGAGCAGTTCTTC

d_gene: TRBD1
abundance: -
j_gene: TRBJ2-7
v_gene: TRBV6-5
CDR3aa: CASSYSKQGAYEQYF
CDR3nt: TGTGCCAGCAGTTACTCGAAACAGGGGGCCTACGAGCAGTACTTC

d_gene: -
abundance: -
j_gene: TRBJ2-5
v_gene: TRBV28
CDR3aa: CASSFEGSGMKETQYF
CDR3nt: TGTGCCAGCAGTTTCGAGGGATCCGGGATGAAAGAGACCCAGTACTTC

d_gene: -
abundance: -
j_gene: TRBJ2-1
v_gene: TRBV5-1
CDR3aa: CASSYTDNEQFF
CDR3nt: TGCGCCAGCAGCTATACAGACAATGAGCAGTTCTTC

d_gene: TRBD1
abundance: once
j_gene: TRBJ2-7
v_gene: TRBV6-2/TRBV6-3
CDR3aa: CASSYSTVTGGSYEQYF
CDR3nt: TGTGCCAGCAGTTACTCGACTGTTACAGGGGGCTCCTACGAGCAGTACTTC

d_gene: TRBD1
abundance: -
j_gene: TRBJ2-7
v_gene: TRBV6-5
CDR3aa: CASSTAGQGVYEQYF
CDR3nt: TGTGCCAGCAGTACCGCGGGACAGGGAGTGTACGAGCAGTACTTC

d_gene: -
abundance: -
j_gene: TRBJ2-7
v_gene: TRBV11-1
CDR3aa: CASSLAGLASYEQYF
CDR3nt: TGTGCCAGCAGCTTAGCGGGTTTAGCCTCCTACGAGCAGTACTTC

d_gene: -
abundance: -
j_gene: TRBJ1-5
v_gene: TRBV6-2/TRBV6-3
CDR3aa: CASSYFRDQPQHF
CDR3nt: TGTGCCAGCAGTTACTTCCGGGATCAGCCCCAGCATTTT

d_gene: -
abundance: -
j_gene: TRBJ1-1
v_gene: TRBV5-1
CDR3aa: CASSQPRQLEGTEAFF
CDR3nt: TGCGCCAGCAGCCAGCCTCGACAGCTTGAGGGGACTGAAGCTTTCTTT

d_gene: -
abundance: -
j_gene: TRBJ2-4
v_gene: TRBV10-1
CDR3aa: CASSEVRGGPKNIQYF
CDR3nt: TGCGCCAGCAGTGAAGTGAGGGGGGGCCCCAAAAACATTCAGTACTTC

d_gene: -
abundance: -
j_gene: TRBJ2-2
v_gene: TRBV5-1
CDR3aa: CASSLAKGQNTGELFF
CDR3nt: TGCGCCAGCAGCTTGGCCAAAGGACAGAACACCGGGGAGCTGTTTTTT

d_gene: -
abundance: -
j_gene: TRBJ1-3
v_gene: TRBV7-2
CDR3aa: CASSLATGEGNTIYF
CDR3nt: TGTGCCAGCAGCTTAGCGACAGGAGAGGGAAACACCATATATTTT

d_gene: -
abundance: -
j_gene: TRBJ1-1
v_gene: TRBV29-1
CDR3aa: CSARDGAEAFF
CDR3nt: TGCAGCGCTCGGGACGGGGCTGAAGCTTTCTTT

d_gene: TRBD1
abundance: -
j_gene: TRBJ2-7
v_gene: TRBV6-1
CDR3aa: CASSDRGQGFEQYF
CDR3nt: TGTGCCAGCAGTGATAGGGGACAGGGGTTCGAGCAGTACTTC

d_gene: TRBD2
abundance: -
j_gene: TRBJ2-3
v_gene: TRBV30
CDR3aa: CAWSHGRGALRGADTQYF
CDR3nt: TGTGCCTGGAGCCACGGGAGGGGGGCACTCAGAGGAGCAGATACGCAGTATTTT

d_gene: TRBD2
abundance: once
j_gene: TRBJ2-6
v_gene: TRBV5-1
CDR3aa: CASTVFSGEPSGANVLTF
CDR3nt: TGCGCCAGCACGGTCTTTAGCGGGGAACCTTCTGGGGCCAACGTCCTGACTTTC

d_gene: -
abundance: -
j_gene: TRBJ2-1
v_gene: TRBV9
CDR3aa: CASSVGPLDNEQFF
CDR3nt: TGTGCCAGCAGCGTCGGCCCATTGGACAATGAGCAGTTCTTC

d_gene: TRBD2
abundance: -
j_gene: TRBJ2-3
v_gene: TRBV7-7
CDR3aa: CASSQGMTSGSTDTQYF
CDR3nt: TGTGCTAGCAGCCAGGGGATGACTAGCGGGAGCACAGATACGCAGTATTTT

d_gene: -
abundance: -
j_gene: TRBJ2-3
v_gene: TRBV7-2
CDR3aa: CASSPHRDTQYF
CDR3nt: TGTGCCAGCAGCCCCCACAGAGATACGCAGTATTTT

d_gene: -
abundance: -
j_gene: TRBJ1-2
v_gene: TRBV6-5
CDR3aa: CASSYAPWSGSYGYTF
CDR3nt: TGTGCCAGCAGTTACGCGCCTTGGTCCGGCAGCTATGGCTACACCTTC

d_gene: -
abundance: -
j_gene: TRBJ1-1
v_gene: TRBV7-9
CDR3aa: CASRQQVNTEAFF
CDR3nt: TGTGCCAGCAGGCAACAGGTAAACACTGAAGCTTTCTTT

d_gene: -
abundance: -
j_gene: TRBJ1-4
v_gene: TRBV7-9
CDR3aa: CASSPMWGEKLFF
CDR3nt: TGTGCCAGCAGCCCGATGTGGGGGGAAAAACTGTTTTTT

d_gene: -
abundance: -
j_gene: TRBJ2-7
v_gene: TRBV6-1
CDR3aa: CASSEGVGGSEQYF
CDR3nt: TGTGCCAGCAGTGAAGGTGTAGGCGGCAGCGAGCAGTACTTC

d_gene: TRBD2
abundance: -
j_gene: TRBJ2-1
v_gene: TRBV7-2
CDR3aa: CASSFGLAISYNEQFF
CDR3nt: TGTGCCAGCAGCTTCGGACTAGCTATATCCTACAATGAGCAGTTCTTC

d_gene: TRBD1
abundance: -
j_gene: TRBJ2-1
v_gene: TRBV18
CDR3aa: CASSPLTGYHEQFF
CDR3nt: TGTGCCAGCTCACCACTGACAGGGTATCATGAGCAGTTCTTC

d_gene: -
abundance: -
j_gene: TRBJ2-4
v_gene: TRBV28
CDR3aa: CASSPGGGRNIQYF
CDR3nt: TGTGCCAGCAGCCCAGGGGGGGGTCGGAACATTCAGTACTTC

d_gene: -
abundance: -
j_gene: TRBJ1-2
v_gene: TRBV7-9
CDR3aa: CASSLTFRAGGYTF
CDR3nt: TGTGCCAGCAGCTTAACATTCAGGGCCGGTGGCTACACCTTC

d_gene: TRBD2
abundance: once
j_gene: TRBJ2-1
v_gene: TRBV9
CDR3aa: CASSVGVLAGGEQFF
CDR3nt: TGTGCCAGCAGCGTAGGGGTACTAGCGGGAGGTGAGCAGTTCTTC

d_gene: TRBD2
abundance: once
j_gene: TRBJ2-3
v_gene: TRBV5-1
CDR3aa: CASSLAFYMAGGPTDTQYF
CDR3nt: TGCGCCAGCAGCTTGGCCTTCTATATGGCGGGGGGACCCACAGATACGCAGTATTTT

d_gene: -
abundance: -
j_gene: TRBJ2-5
v_gene: TRBV7-9
CDR3aa: CASSPSAETQYF
CDR3nt: TGTGCCAGCAGCCCATCGGCCGAGACCCAGTACTTC

d_gene: -
abundance: few
j_gene: TRBJ1-6
v_gene: TRBV27
CDR3aa: CASSPGGGSPLHF
CDR3nt: TGTGCCAGCAGTCCTGGGGGGGGCTCACCCCTCCACTTT

d_gene: TRBD1
abundance: -
j_gene: TRBJ1-2
v_gene: TRBV11-1
CDR3aa: CASSNDRGNYGYTF
CDR3nt: TGTGCCAGCAGCAACGACAGGGGTAACTATGGCTACACCTTC

d_gene: -
abundance: -
j_gene: TRBJ2-7
v_gene: TRBV6-1
CDR3aa: CASSESHMGLPLYYEQYF
CDR3nt: TGTGCCAGCAGTGAATCGCATATGGGACTCCCCCTTTATTACGAGCAGTACTTC

d_gene: TRBD1
abundance: -
j_gene: TRBJ2-7
v_gene: TRBV10-3
CDR3aa: CAIRAGTEPSYEQYF
CDR3nt: TGTGCCATCAGAGCCGGGACAGAGCCCTCCTACGAGCAGTACTTC

d_gene: -
abundance: -
j_gene: TRBJ2-7
v_gene: TRBV2
CDR3aa: CASSIDRTYEQYF
CDR3nt: TGTGCCAGCAGTATCGACAGAACCTACGAGCAGTACTTC

d_gene: -
abundance: -
j_gene: TRBJ1-3
v_gene: TRBV24-1
CDR3aa: CATSDPLDRGNTIYF
CDR3nt: TGTGCCACCAGTGATCCCTTGGACCGTGGAAACACCATATATTTT

d_gene: TRBD2
abundance: -
j_gene: TRBJ2-3
v_gene: TRBV24-1
CDR3aa: CATSDSTSGRGDTQYF
CDR3nt: TGTGCCACCAGTGATTCGACTAGCGGGAGAGGGGATACGCAGTATTTT

d_gene: -
abundance: -
j_gene: TRBJ1-3
v_gene: TRBV6-5
CDR3aa: CASSYSGAMTGNTIYF
CDR3nt: TGTGCCAGCAGTTACTCCGGGGCCATGACAGGAAACACCATATATTTT

d_gene: -
abundance: -
j_gene: TRBJ2-1
v_gene: TRBV27
CDR3aa: CASSLGPGGEQFF
CDR3nt: TGTGCCAGCAGTTTGGGCCCCGGGGGTGAGCAGTTCTTC